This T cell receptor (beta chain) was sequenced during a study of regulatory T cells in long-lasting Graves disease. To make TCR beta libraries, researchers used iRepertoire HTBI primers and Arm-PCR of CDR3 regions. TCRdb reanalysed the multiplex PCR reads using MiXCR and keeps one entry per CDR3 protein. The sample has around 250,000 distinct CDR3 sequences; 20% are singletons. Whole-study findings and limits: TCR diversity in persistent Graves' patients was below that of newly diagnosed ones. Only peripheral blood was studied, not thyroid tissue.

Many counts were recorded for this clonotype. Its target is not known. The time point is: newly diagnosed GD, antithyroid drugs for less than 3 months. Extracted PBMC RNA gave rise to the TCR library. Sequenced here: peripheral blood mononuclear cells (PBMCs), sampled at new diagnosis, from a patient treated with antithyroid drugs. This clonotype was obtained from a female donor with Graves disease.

CDR3 region: CAIWSGGLNSPLHF. The CDR3 region has the DNA TGTGCCATATGGTCCGGGGGCCTTAATTCACCCCTCCACTTT. This chain links TRBV10-3 with TRBJ1-6; D possibly corresponds to TRBD1 (6 bases). The length of the CDR3 is 14 residues. Per germline, CDR1 ENHRY and CDR2 SYGVKD. The ends were cut back, 9 bases at V and 6 bases at J, with 15 bases in the middle.